These 31 T cell receptor beta chains came from one sample sequenced in a study of immune evolution from preneoplasia to lung adenocarcinoma. The table came from immunoSEQ multiplex PCR; TCRdb's copy has only in-frame clones and leaves some out. The data contain roughly 6,000 clones, nearly 80% of them singletons. Sequenced input: FFPE minimally invasive lung adenocarcinoma tissue. These receptors were taken from a person aged 60-79 years with lung adenocarcinoma.

Turning to this clone: One junction end does not reproduce the germline sequence, and a read error may be involved. The rearrangement links TRBV6-1 to TRBJ2-1; weak D call: TRBD1 (5 bases). Germline CDR1 is MNHNS and CDR2 is SASEGT. The CDR3 is 12 residues long. CDR3 amino acids: CACRANLNEQFF. As DNA, the CDR3 is TGTGCCTGCAGGGCGAACCTGAATGAGCAGTTCTTC.

The chain is built from TRBV6-1 and TRBJ2-7; TRBD1 or TRBD2 may be the D gene (5 bases each). This CDR3 is built from 17 residues. V lost 3 bases and J lost 0, with 18 bases in between. CDR1 and CDR2 (germline): MNHNS, SASEGT. The CDR3 sequence is CASSDRWGTQNSYEQYF. CDR3 sequence (DNA): TGTGCCAGCAGTGACAGGTGGGGGACCCAAAACTCCTACGAGCAGTACTTC.

The genes are TRBV18 and TRBJ2-3; the D is unclear. The V gene lost 6 bases and the J gene lost 2 bases, with 15 bases spanning the gap. The CDR3 consists of 15 residues. CDR1 KGHSH and CDR2 LQKENI come from the germline V gene. CDR3 coding DNA: TGTGCCAGCTCGCTCCAGTCCAGTTCCACAGATACGCAGTATTTT. Its translation: CASSLQSSSTDTQYF.

The J gene is TRBJ1-3, the V gene TRBV7-8; 8 nucleotides agree with TRBD1. Germline CDR1 SGHVS, CDR2 FQNEAQ. J lost 6 bases, V lost 5 bases, and 3 bases had no gene match. The CDR3 totals 13 residues. The CDR3 here is CASSRQGLNTIYF. The CDR3 DNA reads as TGTGCCAGCAGCCGACAGGGGCTAAACACCATATATTTT.

The rearrangement links TRBV11-2 to TRBJ2-1; 12 positions match TRBD2. V lost 5 bases and J lost 1; bases outside the gene matches: 6. Germline V lookup: CDR1 SGHAT, CDR2 FQNNGV. This CDR3 contains 17 residues. The CDR3 bases are TGTGCCAGCAGCCCGACTAGCGGGAGTACATCCTACAATGAGCAGTTCTTC. It specifies CASSPTSGSTSYNEQFF.

V usage is TRBV11-2 and J usage is TRBJ2-3; 7 bases match TRBD2. The CDR3 loop spans 16 amino acids. V trimming: 1 base; J trimming: 0 bases; junction bases outside the gene matches: 4. Germline CDR1 is SGHAT and CDR2 is FQNNGV. The CDR3 nucleotides are TGTGCCAGCAGCTTAGGGGACTATCCTAGCACAGATACGCAGTATTTT. Amino acid sequence: CASSLGDYPSTDTQYF.

The chain is built from TRBV5-1 and TRBJ1-1; D unresolved. Trimming stripped 0 bases from V and 4 bases from J, with 7 bases between. CDR1 SGHRS and CDR2 YFSETQ come from the germline V gene. There are 13 residues in the CDR3. CDR3 in amino acids: CASSLVVSTEAFF. Written as DNA, the CDR3 is TGCGCCAGCAGCTTGGTGGTTTCCACTGAAGCTTTCTTT.

V and J are TRBV7-2 and TRBJ2-7, with 7 positions matching TRBD1. The germline V gene encodes CDR1 SGHTA and CDR2 FQGNSA. This CDR3 is built from 15 residues. V was pared by 5 bases and J by 2 bases, with 9 bases of the junction left unmatched. CDR3 DNA: TGTGCCAGCAGCCCTAGGCGACAGGGTACCTACGAGCAGTACTTC. This encodes CASSPRRQGTYEQYF.

This chain links TRBV4-1 with TRBJ1-5; the D gene is possibly TRBD1 (5 bases). This CDR3 is built from 15 residues. Trimming cost V 4 bases and J 5 bases, with 15 bases left between them. Germline lookup yields CDR1 MGHRA and CDR2 YSYEKL. In nucleotides, the CDR3 is TGCGCCAGCAGCCTCTCTGGGACGGCTTATCAGCCCCAGCATTTT. This codes for CASSLSGTAYQPQHF.

The chain recombines TRBV7-2 with TRBJ2-5; D may be TRBD2 (6 bases). This CDR3 has 14 amino acids. Germline V gives CDR1 SGHTA, CDR2 FQGNSA. V lost 3 bases and J lost 5, with 13 bases in between. The DNA for the CDR3 is TGTGCCAGCAGCTTCGGAGGGCCGAGGGAGACCCAGTACTTC. Amino acids: CASSFGGPRETQYF.

This clone showed up just once. The gene calls are TRBV7-6 and TRBJ1-4; maybe TRBD1 (6 bases). CDR3 size: 15 residues. V lost 5 bases to trimming and J lost 6 bases, with 16 bases between them. Germline CDR1 and CDR2: SGHVS and FNYEAQ. The CDR3 DNA reads as TGTGCCAGCAGCGCTCAGGGGAGGTCGGATGAAAAACTGTTTTTT. It is translated as CASSAQGRSDEKLFF.

About this clone: The sample carries other DNA sequences with the same CDR3. The gene calls are TRBV7-3 and TRBJ2-7, with 7 bases lining up with TRBD1. V lost 0 bases, J lost 3 bases, and 5 bases stayed unmatched. This CDR3 spans 15 amino acids. Germline V gene lookup returns CDR1 SGHTA and CDR2 FQGTGA. The CDR3 protein is CASSLTGGAGYEQYF. The CDR3 nucleotides are TGTGCCAGCAGCTTAACAGGGGGCGCAGGCTACGAGCAGTACTTC.

The rearrangement joins TRBV7-9 to TRBJ2-7; D unresolved. CDR3 size: 12 residues. From germline, CDR1 is SEHNR and CDR2 FQNEAQ (reference sequence). V lost 2 bases and J lost 2, with 4 bases in between. The chain's CDR3 is CASSLRTYEQYF. As DNA, the CDR3 is TGTGCCAGCAGCTTAAGAACCTACGAGCAGTACTTC.

V usage is TRBV6-5 and J usage is TRBJ2-7; a possible D gene is TRBD1 (5 bases). CDR1 is MNHEY, CDR2 SVGAGI, per germline. The V end lost 2 bases, the J end lost 4 bases, and 9 bases lay between the germline ends. The CDR3 totals 13 residues. CDR3 coding DNA: TGTGCCAGCAGTTACCCTGGGGCTTACGAGCAGTACTTC. Its translation: CASSYPGAYEQYF.

V gene TRBV7-3 combines with J gene TRBJ2-1; 8 nucleotides line up with TRBD1. The CDR3 length is 17 residues. The junction had 13 bases not matched to a gene; V was cut back by 1 base and J by 8 bases. CDR1 and CDR2 from the germline V gene are SGHTA and FQGTGA. CDR3 in amino acids: CASSLSLGGDRGYEQFF. The CDR3 region has the DNA TGTGCCAGCAGCTTAAGTTTAGGGGGCGACAGGGGCTATGAGCAGTTCTTC. Full variable domain (outside the CDR3, taken from reference TRBV7-3 and TRBJ2-1): GAGVSQTPSNKVTEKGKYVELRCDPISGHTALYWYRQSLGQGPEFLIYFQGTGAADDSGLPNDRFFAVRPEGSVSTLKIQRTERGDSAVYLCASSLSLGGDRGYEQFFGPGTRLTVL.

V is TRBV11-2 and J is TRBJ2-5; the match to TRBD2 covers 7 bases. J was trimmed by 7 bases and V by 1 base; bases with no gene match: 9. Per germline, CDR1 SGHAT and CDR2 FQNNGV. This CDR3 has 15 residues. The CDR3 DNA reads as TGTGCCAGCAGCTTAGTTTCGGGAGGCCCGGGGACCCAGTACTTC. The encoded protein is CASSLVSGGPGTQYF.

This rearrangement joins TRBV10-3 to TRBJ2-2, with a weak D call TRBD2 (6 bases). Trimming pared 6 bases from V and 2 bases from J, leaving 16 bases between. Germline CDR1 reads ENHRY; CDR2 reads SYGVKD. The CDR3 loop spans 16 amino acids. The CDR3 loop is CAIRGQLASNTGELFF. The CDR3, as DNA: TGTGCCATCAGAGGACAACTAGCTAGTAACACCGGGGAGCTGTTTTTT.

The chain joins TRBV5-1 to TRBJ2-7; 7 nucleotides align to TRBD2. The CDR3 loop spans 17 amino acids. Trimming removed 4 bases from V and 6 bases from J; junction bases left unmatched: 19. CDR1 is SGHRS, CDR2 YFSETQ, per germline. The CDR3 DNA reads as TGCGCCAGCAGCCCAGAGCGGCGGGGAGCGGGGTATGGCGAGCAGTACTTC. This codes for CASSPERRGAGYGEQYF.

This sequence joins TRBV9 and TRBJ1-6, with 7 bases fitting TRBD1. The germline gives CDR1 SGDLS, CDR2 YYNGEE. The ends lost 0 bases at V and 5 bases at J; junction bases unmatched: 2. The CDR3 has 15 amino acids. The CDR3 sequence is CASSVEGGNNSPLHF. DNA of the CDR3: TGTGCCAGCAGCGTAGAAGGGGGCAATAATTCACCCCTCCACTTT. Filled out from reference TRBV9 and TRBJ1-6, the complete variable domain reads DSGVTQTPKHLITATGQRVTLRCSPRSGDLSVYWYQQSLDQGLQFLIQYYNGEERAKGNILERFSAQQFPDLHSELNLSSLELGDSALYFCASSVEGGNNSPLHFGNGTRLTVT.

The genes are TRBV5-4 and TRBJ1-2; unclear D gene. Trimming left V 0 bases short and J 0 bases short, with 6 bases between. CDR1 and CDR2 (germline): SGHNT, YYREEE (reference sequence). This CDR3 spans 14 amino acids. The chain's CDR3 is CASSLAGANYGYTF. The CDR3 DNA is TGTGCCAGCAGCTTGGCAGGTGCTAACTATGGCTACACCTTC.

V is TRBV6-1 and J is TRBJ2-3, with 7 bases identical to TRBD1. Trimming at V came to 0 bases and at J to 1 base, leaving 13 bases not matched to a gene. Germline CDR1 and CDR2: MNHNS and SASEGT. This CDR3 is built from 19 residues. For the CDR3, the DNA is TGTGCCAGCAGTGAAGCGCTCCAGACAATGCAGGGGGGCACAGATACGCAGTATTTT. It codes for CASSEALQTMQGGTDTQYF.

CDR3 residues: CASSAKAGDGNQPQHF. CDR3 nucleotide sequence: TGTGCCAGCAGCGCCAAGGCAGGGGATGGCAATCAGCCCCAGCATTTT. This sequence joins TRBV9 and TRBJ1-5; TRBD1 might be the D (6 bases). The CDR3 is 16 amino acids. CDR1 is SGDLS and CDR2 is YYNGEE in the germline V gene. Trimming took 3 bases from V and 2 from J, leaving 15 bases between them.

The V and J genes are TRBV7-9 and TRBJ1-5; weak D call: TRBD1 (5 bases). The CDR3 is 12 amino acids. Germline V gene lookup returns CDR1 SEHNR and CDR2 FQNEAQ (reference sequence). Between the trimmed V and J ends, which lost 11 bases and 7 bases, there was a span of 15 bases. The DNA for the CDR3 is TGTGCCGCGGGGCAGGGAGGGCAGCCCCAGCATTTT. Protein: CAAGQGGQPQHF.

J is TRBJ2-3 and V is TRBV5-8, with D tentatively TRBD1 (6 bases). The CDR3 spans 15 residues. V lost 5 bases, J lost 3 bases, and 16 bases lay in between. From germline, CDR1 is SGHTS and CDR2 YDEGEE. The CDR3 DNA reads as TGTGCCAGCAGTTCCGGACAGTTGTTTACAGATACGCAGTATTTT. Translation: CASSSGQLFTDTQYF. Filled out from reference TRBV5-8 and TRBJ2-3, the complete variable domain reads EAGVTQSPTHLIKTRGQQATLRCSPISGHTSVYWYQQALGLGLQFLLWYDEGEERNRGNFPPRFSGRQFPNYSSELNVNALELEDSALYLCASSSGQLFTDTQYFGPGTRLTVL.

The chain links TRBV5-1 to TRBJ2-5; TRBD1 aligns across 11 bases. The germline V gene has CDR1 SGHRS and CDR2 YFSETQ. V was clipped by 2 bases and J by 4 bases; unmatched bases: 4. The CDR3 sequence is 15 residues long. The CDR3 loop is CASSFLGTGGETQYF. In DNA form, the CDR3 reads TGCGCCAGCAGCTTCCTCGGGACAGGGGGAGAGACCCAGTACTTC.

The gene calls are TRBV9 and TRBJ2-2; maybe TRBD2 (5 bases). Germline CDR1 is SGDLS and CDR2 is YYNGEE. The CDR3 spans 15 residues. Trimming took 2 bases from V and 5 from J, leaving 13 bases between them. CDR3 loop: CASSVLSRETGELFF. The CDR3 DNA sequence: TGTGCCAGCAGCGTTCTTTCCCGGGAAACCGGGGAGCTGTTTTTT.

V and J are TRBV5-6 and TRBJ2-3; the D gene could be TRBD1 or TRBD2 (5 bases each). The CDR3 totals 14 residues. V lost 1 base, J lost 4 bases, and 10 bases lay in between. Looked up from germline, CDR1 is SGHDT and CDR2 is YYEEEE. The CDR3 is CASSLYGTADTQYF. The CDR3 DNA follows: TGTGCCAGCAGCTTGTACGGGACGGCAGATACGCAGTATTTT.

The chain is built from TRBV5-5 and TRBJ1-1; no clear D gene. V dropped 4 bases and J dropped 1 base, with 11 bases sitting between them. Germline values: CDR1 SGHKS, CDR2 YYEKEE (reference sequence). The CDR3 has 14 amino acids. CDR3 residues: CASSILLRNTEAFF. The CDR3 nucleotides are TGTGCCAGCAGCATCTTACTTAGGAACACTGAAGCTTTCTTT.

This chain connects TRBV6-1 to TRBJ2-7; D unresolved. Trimming stripped 2 bases from V and 7 bases from J, with 18 bases between. Germline V CDR1 and CDR2: MNHNS, SASEGT. The CDR3 is made up of 15 amino acids. CDR3 in amino acids: CASSEKGGFVGEQYF. CDR3 bases: TGTGCCAGCAGTGAAAAAGGCGGCTTCGTGGGGGAGCAGTACTTC.

This chain links TRBV11-2 with TRBJ2-1; D ambiguous. V dropped 5 bases and J dropped 9 bases, with 11 bases sitting between them. The CDR3 covers 12 residues. Germline values: CDR1 SGHAT, CDR2 FQNNGV. The CDR3 spells CASSGPGREQFF. The CDR3 DNA sequence: TGTGCCAGCAGCGGACCTGGGCGTGAGCAGTTCTTC.

V gene TRBV18 combines with J gene TRBJ1-1, with D unresolved. CDR1 KGHSH and CDR2 LQKENI come from the germline V gene. V lost 1 base and J lost 6, with 12 bases in between. The CDR3 extends over 14 amino acids. The CDR3 loop reads CASSPRTSQSEAFF. For the CDR3, the DNA is TGTGCCAGCTCACCACGAACCAGCCAATCTGAAGCTTTCTTT.